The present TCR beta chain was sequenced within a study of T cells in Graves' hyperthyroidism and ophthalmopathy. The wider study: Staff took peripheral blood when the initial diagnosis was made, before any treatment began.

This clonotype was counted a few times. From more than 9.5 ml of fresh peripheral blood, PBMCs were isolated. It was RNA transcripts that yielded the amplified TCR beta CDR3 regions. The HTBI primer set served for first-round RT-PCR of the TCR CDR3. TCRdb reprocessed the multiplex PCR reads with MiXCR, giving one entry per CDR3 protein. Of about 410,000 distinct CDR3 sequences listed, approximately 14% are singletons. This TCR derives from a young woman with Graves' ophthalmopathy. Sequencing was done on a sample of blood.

CDR3 sequence (DNA): TGTGCCAGCAGCCACTGGACCGGGGAGCTGTTTTTT. Protein sequence: CASSHWTGELFF. The rearrangement joins TRBV5-6 to TRBJ2-2, with D uncertain. V was clipped by 4 bases and J by 5 bases, with 6 bases between them. Germline V lookup: CDR1 SGHDT, CDR2 YYEEEE. CDR3 length: 12 residues.